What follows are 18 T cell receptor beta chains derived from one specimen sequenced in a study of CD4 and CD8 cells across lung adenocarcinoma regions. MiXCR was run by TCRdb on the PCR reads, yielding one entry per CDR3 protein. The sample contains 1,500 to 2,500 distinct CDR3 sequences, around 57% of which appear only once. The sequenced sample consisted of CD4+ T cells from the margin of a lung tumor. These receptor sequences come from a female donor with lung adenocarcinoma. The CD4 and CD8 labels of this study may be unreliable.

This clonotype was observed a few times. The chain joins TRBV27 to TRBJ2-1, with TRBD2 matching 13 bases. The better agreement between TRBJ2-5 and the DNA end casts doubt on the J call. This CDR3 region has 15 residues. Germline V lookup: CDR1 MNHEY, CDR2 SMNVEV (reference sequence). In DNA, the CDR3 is TGTGCCAGCAGTCCCGGACTAGCGGGAGCCGAGACCCAGTACTTC. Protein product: CASSPGLAGAETQYF.

CDR3 amino acids: CASSPSPVTQYF. CDR3 DNA sequence: TGTGCCAGCAGTCCCAGCCCGGTAACCCAGTACTTC. The genes are TRBV28 and TRBJ2-4; D gene uncertain. The ends were cut back, 5 bases at V and 13 bases at J, with 15 bases in the middle. Germline CDR1 reads MDHEN; CDR2 reads SYDVKM. The CDR3 contains 12 residues.

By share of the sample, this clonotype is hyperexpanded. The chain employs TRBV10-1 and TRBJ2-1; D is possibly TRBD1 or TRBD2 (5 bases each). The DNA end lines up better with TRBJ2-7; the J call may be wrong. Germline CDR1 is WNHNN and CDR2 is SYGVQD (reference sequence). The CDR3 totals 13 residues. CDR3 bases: TGCGCCAGTTCGGGGCTAGCTTTCCACGAGCAGTACTTC. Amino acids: CASSGLAFHEQYF.

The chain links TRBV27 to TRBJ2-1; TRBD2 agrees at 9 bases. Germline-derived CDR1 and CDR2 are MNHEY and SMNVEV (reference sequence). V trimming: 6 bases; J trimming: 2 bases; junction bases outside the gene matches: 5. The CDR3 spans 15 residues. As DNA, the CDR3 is TGTGCCAGCAGCTTTAGCGGGAGCCCCTACAATGAGCAGTTCTTC. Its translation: CASSFSGSPYNEQFF.

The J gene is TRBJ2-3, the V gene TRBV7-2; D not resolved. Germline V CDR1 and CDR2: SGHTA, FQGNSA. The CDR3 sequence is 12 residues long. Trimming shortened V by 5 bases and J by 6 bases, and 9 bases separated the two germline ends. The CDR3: CASSPSLDTQYF. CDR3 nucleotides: TGTGCCAGCAGCCCAAGTCTGGATACGCAGTATTTT.

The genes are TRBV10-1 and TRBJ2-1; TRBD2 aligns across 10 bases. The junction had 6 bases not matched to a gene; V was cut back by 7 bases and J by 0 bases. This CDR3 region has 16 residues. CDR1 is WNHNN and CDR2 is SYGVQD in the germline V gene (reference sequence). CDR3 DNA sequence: TGCGCCAGCATTGGCGCTAGCGGGAGCTCCTACAATGAGCAGTTCTTC. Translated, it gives CASIGASGSSYNEQFF.

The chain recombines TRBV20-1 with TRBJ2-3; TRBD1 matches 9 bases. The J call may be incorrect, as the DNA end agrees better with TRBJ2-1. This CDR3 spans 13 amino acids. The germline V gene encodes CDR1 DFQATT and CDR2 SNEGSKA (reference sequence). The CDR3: CSARGDRDFQQFF. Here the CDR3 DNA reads TGCAGTGCTAGGGGGGACAGGGATTTTCAGCAGTTCTTC.

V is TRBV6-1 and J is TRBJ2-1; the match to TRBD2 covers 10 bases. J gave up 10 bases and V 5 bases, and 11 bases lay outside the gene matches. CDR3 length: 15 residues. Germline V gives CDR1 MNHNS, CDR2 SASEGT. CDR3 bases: TGTGCCAGCAGTCCCTTAGCGGGAGGCTCCAGCGAGCAGTTCTTC. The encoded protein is CASSPLAGGSSEQFF.

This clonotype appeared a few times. The CDR3 here is CASRSSYNEQFF. For the CDR3, the DNA is TGTGCCTCTAGGAGCTCCTACAATGAGCAGTTCTTC. The rearrangement uses TRBV25-1 and TRBJ2-1; D remains unclear. Germline V CDR1 and CDR2: MGHDK, SYGVNS. This CDR3 has 12 amino acids. V lost 11 bases and J lost 0, with 8 bases in between.

The CDR3 sequence is CATSGQTGAGELFF. CDR3 in DNA: TGTGCCACCAGTGGGCAAACAGGGGCCGGGGAGCTGTTTTTT. V is TRBV24-1 and J is TRBJ2-2; 7 bases are shared with TRBD1. The CDR3 covers 14 residues. The germline gives CDR1 KGHDR, CDR2 SFDVKD. V dropped 5 bases and J dropped 6; count of bases not matched to a gene: 5.

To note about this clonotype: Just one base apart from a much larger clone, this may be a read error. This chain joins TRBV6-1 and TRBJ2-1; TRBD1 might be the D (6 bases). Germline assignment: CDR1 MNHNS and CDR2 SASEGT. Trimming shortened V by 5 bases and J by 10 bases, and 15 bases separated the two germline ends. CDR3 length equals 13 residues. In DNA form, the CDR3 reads TGTGCCAGCAGTAGGGACACGAACGGCGAGCAGTTCTTC. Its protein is CASSRDTNGEQFF.

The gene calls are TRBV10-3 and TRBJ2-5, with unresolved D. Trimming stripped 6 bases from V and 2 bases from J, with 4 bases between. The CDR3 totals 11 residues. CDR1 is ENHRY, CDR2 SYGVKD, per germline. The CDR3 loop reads CAIRGQETQYF. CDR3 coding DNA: TGTGCCATCAGGGGACAAGAGACCCAGTACTTC.

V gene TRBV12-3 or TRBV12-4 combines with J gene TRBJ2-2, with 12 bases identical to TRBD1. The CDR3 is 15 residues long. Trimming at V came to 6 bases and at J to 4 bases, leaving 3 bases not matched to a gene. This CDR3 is CASRGTGGSTGELFF. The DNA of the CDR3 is TGTGCCAGCAGGGGGACAGGGGGCTCCACCGGGGAGCTGTTTTTT.

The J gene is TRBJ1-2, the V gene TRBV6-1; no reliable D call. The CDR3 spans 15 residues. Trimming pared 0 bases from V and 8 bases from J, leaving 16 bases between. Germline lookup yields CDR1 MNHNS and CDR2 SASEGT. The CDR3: CASSEAPEAGGGYTF. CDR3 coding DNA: TGTGCCAGCAGTGAAGCCCCCGAGGCAGGCGGGGGCTACACCTTC.

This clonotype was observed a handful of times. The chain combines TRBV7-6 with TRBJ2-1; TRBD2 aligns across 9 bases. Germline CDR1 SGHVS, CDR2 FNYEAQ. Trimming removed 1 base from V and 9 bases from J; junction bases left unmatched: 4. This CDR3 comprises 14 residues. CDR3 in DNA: TGTGCCAGCAGCTTAGGGCTAGCGGGACCTGAGCAGTTCTTC. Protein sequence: CASSLGLAGPEQFF.

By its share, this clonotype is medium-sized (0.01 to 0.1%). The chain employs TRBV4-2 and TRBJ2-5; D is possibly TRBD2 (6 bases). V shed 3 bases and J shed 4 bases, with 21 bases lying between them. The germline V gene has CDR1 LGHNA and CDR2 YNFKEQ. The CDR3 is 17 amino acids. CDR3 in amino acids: CASSQDLRRGGGETQYF. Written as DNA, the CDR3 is TGTGCCAGCAGCCAGGACCTAAGGAGGGGAGGAGGAGAGACCCAGTACTTC.

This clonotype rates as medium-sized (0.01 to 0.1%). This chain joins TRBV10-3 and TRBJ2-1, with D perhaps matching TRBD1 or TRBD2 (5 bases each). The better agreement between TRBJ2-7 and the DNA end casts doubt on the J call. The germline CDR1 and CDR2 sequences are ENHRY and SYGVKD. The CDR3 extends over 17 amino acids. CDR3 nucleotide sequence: TGTGCCATCAGTGAGCCCCCGGCCGGGACGAGCTCCTACGAGCAGTACTTC. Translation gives CAISEPPAGTSSYEQYF.

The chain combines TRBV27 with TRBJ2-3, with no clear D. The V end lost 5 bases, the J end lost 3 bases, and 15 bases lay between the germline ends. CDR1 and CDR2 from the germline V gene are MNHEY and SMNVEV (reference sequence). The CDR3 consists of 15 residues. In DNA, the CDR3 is TGTGCCAGCAGTAGACCGGGTACCCAAACAGATACGCAGTATTTT. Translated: CASSRPGTQTDTQYF.